The subject of this entry is one TCR beta chain. The antigen is unknown. This entry comes from a study of T cells in localized non-small cell lung cancer. Study findings and constraints: Of the top 100 tumor clones, median around 60 were in adjacent lung, approximately 28 among its top 100. Compared with tumor, uninvolved adjacent lung displayed greater T cell clonality, ranking highest overall. A higher density of T cells in blood coincided with extended overall survival. The study sequenced only one region of the tumor. As a result, intratumor heterogeneity could not be excluded and remains possible.

Here immunoSEQ multiplex PCR was the method, and the copy in TCRdb shows in-frame clones only, minus some. The data show 52,000 or so clones, over 70% seen once. This CDR3 is built from 13 residues. V lost 6 bases and J 5 bases, leaving 11 bases between the germline ends. CDR1 and CDR2 from the germline V gene are KGHSH and LQKENI. This chain uses TRBV18 with TRBJ2-1, with a weak D call TRBD1 (6 bases). The receptor was derived from a man between 40 and 70 years old with stage III lung adenocarcinoma. The source was peripheral blood mononuclear cells, collected before any cancer treatment. As DNA, the CDR3 is TGTGCCAGCTCGGCAGGGGTGGACAATGAGCAGTTCTTC. Protein sequence: CASSAGVDNEQFF. Full variable domain (missing parts from reference TRBV18 and TRBJ2-1): NAGVMQNPRHLVRRRGQEARLRCSPMKGHSHVYWYRQLPEEGLKFMVYLQKENIIDESGMPKERFSAEFPKEGPSILRIQQVVRGDSAAYFCASSAGVDNEQFFGPGTRLTVL.